This TCR beta chain appears in the sequencing data of a study of PD-1 blockade in classical Hodgkin lymphoma. At the level of the study: Patients received nivolumab 3 mg/kg intravenously every 2 weeks.

Stated time point: cycle 4 day 1 (C4D1), after five to seven weeks of nivolumab. Patients all relapsed after autologous stem cell transplantation, and there was variation in brentuximab vedotin exposure. The CDR3 runs to 14 residues. Germline CDR1 is SGHAT and CDR2 is FQDESV (reference sequence). V lost 1 base to trimming and J lost 3 bases; unmatched junction nucleotides: 2. Libraries were prepared by immunoSEQ multiplex PCR; TCRdb keeps only in-frame clonotypes and omits some of them. The sample comprises more than 20,000 clones, around 84% of which are singletons, and around 6.2% rests with the top ten.

The TCR sequence derives from a human donor with classical Hodgkin lymphoma. This material consisted of peripheral blood mononuclear cells (PBMCs), taken before the fourth cycle of nivolumab. The J gene is TRBJ2-5, the V gene TRBV11-1; TRBD2 agrees at 7 bases. CDR3 residues: CASSLGLAKETQYF. Here the CDR3 DNA reads TGTGCCAGCAGCTTAGGACTAGCCAAAGAGACCCAGTACTTC.